This TCR beta chain emerged from a study of T cell repertoires in cytomegalovirus infection. Whole-study context: Well-studied HLA-B-restricted epitopes and recently identified HLA-C-restricted epitopes of CMV were both used in the study. In public TCR beta signatures, there were indications of both CMV infection and matching HLA type. Study conclusions and caveats: People with CMV and the relevant HLA were identified by cumulative public TCR beta family frequency. The response measured ex vivo was dominated by TCR beta clonotypes (HLA-C-restricted and CMV-specific).

Germline assignment: CDR1 MDHEN and CDR2 SYDVKM. This CDR3 has 13 residues. V was pared by 7 bases and J by 13 bases, with 19 bases between. A note on this clonotype: Antigen specificity is unknown.

One entry per CDR3 protein, called by TCRdb with MiXCR from the reads. The sample has 310,000 or so distinct CDR3 sequences, 20% to 30% seen once. The input for sequencing was cultured PBMCs, taken from culture after CMV antigen stimulation. The clonotype originates from a human donor in good health (CMV status not recorded). Some clones in this sample may be carry-over from other donors' samples. This chain links TRBV28 with TRBJ1-4; D ambiguous. Written as DNA, the CDR3 is TGTGCCAGCACCCTCACCCCAGCCAGGAGACTGTTTTTT. Translation gives CASTLTPARRLFF.